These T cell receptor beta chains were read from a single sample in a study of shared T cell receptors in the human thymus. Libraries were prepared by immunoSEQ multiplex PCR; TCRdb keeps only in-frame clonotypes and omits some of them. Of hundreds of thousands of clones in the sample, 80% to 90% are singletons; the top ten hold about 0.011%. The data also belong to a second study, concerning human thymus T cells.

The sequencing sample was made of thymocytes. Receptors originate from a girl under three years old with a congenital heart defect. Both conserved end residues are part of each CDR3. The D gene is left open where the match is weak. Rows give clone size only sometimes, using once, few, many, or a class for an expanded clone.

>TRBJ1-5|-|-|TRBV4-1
TGCGCCAGCAGCCAGAGCCGCTTCCGAGGACACCGCAATCAGCCCCAGCATTTT
CASSQSRFRGHRNQPQHF
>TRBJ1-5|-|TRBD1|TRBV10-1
TGCGCCAGCAGTCAGGGGGCAGCGAATCAGCCCCAGCATTTT
CASSQGAANQPQHF
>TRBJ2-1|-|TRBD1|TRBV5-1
TGCGCCAGCAGCTTGGGGGACAGTGACAATGAGCAGTTCTTC
CASSLGDSDNEQFF
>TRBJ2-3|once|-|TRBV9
TGTGCCAGCAGCCCAGTAGGGGGGCATAGGGGGCCCTTCACAGATACGCAGTATTTT
CASSPVGGHRGPFTDTQYF
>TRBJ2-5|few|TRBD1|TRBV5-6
TGTGCCAGCAGCTTGGCCAAGACGGGACAGTCGGAAGAGACCCAGTACTTC
CASSLAKTGQSEETQYF
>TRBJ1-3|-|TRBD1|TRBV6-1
TGTGCCAGTAGCCAGGGGGCATCTGGAAACACCATATATTTT
CASSQGASGNTIYF
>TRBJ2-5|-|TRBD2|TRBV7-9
TGTGCCAGCAGCTCTAGCGGGGACCAGACGGCCCAGTACTTC
CASSSSGDQTAQYF
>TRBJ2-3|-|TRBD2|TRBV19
TGTGCCAATAAATCTGGGAGGGTAACAGATACGCAGTATTTT
CANKSGRVTDTQYF
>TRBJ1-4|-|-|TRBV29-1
TGCAGCGTTGGCAGGGTCTCTAATGAAAAACTGTTTTTT
CSVGRVSNEKLFF
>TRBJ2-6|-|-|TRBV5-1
TGCGCCAGCAGCTTGGCCGACGGCAGGGCCTTCTCTGGGGCCAACGTCCTGACTTTC
CASSLADGRAFSGANVLTF
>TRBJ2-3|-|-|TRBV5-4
TGTGCCAGCAGTCCCGGGACAAGGACCACAGATACGCAGTATTTT
CASSPGTRTTDTQYF
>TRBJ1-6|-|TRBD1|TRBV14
TGTGCCAGCAGCCAACTTGGGACAGGGCAAAATTCACCCCTCCACTTT
CASSQLGTGQNSPLHF
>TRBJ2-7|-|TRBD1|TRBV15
TGTGCCACCAGCGCCCCCGGGACAGGGGTCTGGCACGAGCAGTACTTC
CATSAPGTGVWHEQYF
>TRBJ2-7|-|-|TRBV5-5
TGTGCCAGCAGCCATCATGCCCGATGGGGGCCGAGAGACGAGCAGTACTTC
CASSHHARWGPRDEQYF
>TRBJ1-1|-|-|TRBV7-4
TGTGCCAGCAGCTTTCGTAACAGGGTGACGAACACTGAAGCTTTCTTT
CASSFRNRVTNTEAFF
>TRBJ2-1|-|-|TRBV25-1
TGTGCCAGCAGTGAACAATGTTGCGATGAGCAGTTCTTC
CASSEQCCDEQFF
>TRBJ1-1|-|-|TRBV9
TGTGCCAGCAGCCCTCATCCGAACAGCCGAATGAACACTGAAGCTTTCTTT
CASSPHPNSRMNTEAFF
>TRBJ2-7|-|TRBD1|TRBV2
TGTGCCAGCAGTCGTACTCACCGGGACAGGGGTTACGAGCAGTACTTC
CASSRTHRDRGYEQYF
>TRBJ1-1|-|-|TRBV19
TGTGCCAGTAGTCTCGGTTCCGCGGCTGAAGCTTTCTTT
CASSLGSAAEAFF
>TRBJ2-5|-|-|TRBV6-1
TGTGCCAGCAGTGAAGGGACTCCATTGGGGGAGACCCAGTACTTC
CASSEGTPLGETQYF
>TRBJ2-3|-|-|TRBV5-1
TGCGCCAGCAGTCTAGGAACGGGGGGCCGTAAAAGGGTCGGATGTGCAGATACGCAGTATTTT
CASSLGTGGRKRVGCADTQYF
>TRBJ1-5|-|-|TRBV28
TGTGCCAGCAAGGAGAGGGCCCTACCCAAGCCCCAGCATTTT
CASKERALPKPQHF
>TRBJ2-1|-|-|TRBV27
TGTGCCAGCAGCTTCCCACACGTCTCGTCGAATGAGCAGTTCTTC
CASSFPHVSSNEQFF
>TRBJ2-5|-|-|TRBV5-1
TGCGCCAGCAGCTTGTCGTTCCCCGGGACATCAGAAGAGACCCAGTACTTC
CASSLSFPGTSEETQYF
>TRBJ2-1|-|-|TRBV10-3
TGTGCCATCAGAGCGGAGTCATCGGACAATGAGCAGTTCTTC
CAIRAESSDNEQFF
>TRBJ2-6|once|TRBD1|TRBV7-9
TGTGCCAGCAGCTTCGTCGACAGGGGGAGCTACTCTGGGGCCAACGTCCTGACTTTC
CASSFVDRGSYSGANVLTF
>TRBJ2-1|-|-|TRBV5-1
TGCGCCAGCAGCTTGGGCGTTAGTGGGCAGAGCTCCTACAATGAGCAGTTCTTC
CASSLGVSGQSSYNEQFF
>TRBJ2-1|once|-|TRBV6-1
TGTGCCAGCAGTGTTCTACGGGACACTGCGACGAATGAGCAGTTCTTC
CASSVLRDTATNEQFF
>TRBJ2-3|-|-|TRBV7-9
TGTGCCAGCAGCCCTGAAGGGACTAGCACAGATACGCAGTATTTT
CASSPEGTSTDTQYF
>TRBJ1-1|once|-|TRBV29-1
TGCAGCGTTGGTTATCTCAGGGGCTCAACTGAAGCTTTCTTT
CSVGYLRGSTEAFF
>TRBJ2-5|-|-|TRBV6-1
TGTGCCAGCAGTGGGTTATTCAGAACCCAGTACTTC
CASSGLFRTQYF
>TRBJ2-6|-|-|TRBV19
TGTGCCAGTAGCCCCGCCGGGAACTCTGGGGCCAACGTCCTGACTTTC
CASSPAGNSGANVLTF
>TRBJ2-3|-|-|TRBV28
TGTGCCGCAAAACAGGGCCCAACAGATACGCAGTATTTT
CAAKQGPTDTQYF
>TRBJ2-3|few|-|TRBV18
TGTGCCAGCTCCTACCAGCAAGGACTCTACACAGATACGCAGTATTTT
CASSYQQGLYTDTQYF
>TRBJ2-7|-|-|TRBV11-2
TGTGCCAGCAGCTTCCCCCCAGGGATCCCCTACGAGCAGTACTTC
CASSFPPGIPYEQYF
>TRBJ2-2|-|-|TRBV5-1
TGCGCCAGCAGCTATCTTGGGGCAGGTGTGACCGGGGAGCTGTTTTTT
CASSYLGAGVTGELFF
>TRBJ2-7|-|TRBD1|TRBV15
TGTGCCACCAGCAGAGATGGGATAACCGACTTTTCCGGGACAGGGTTCCCCTCCTACGAGCAGTACTTC
CATSRDGITDFSGTGFPSYEQYF
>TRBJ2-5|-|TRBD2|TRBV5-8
TGTGCCAGCAGCTTGTGGGGGCTAGCGGGGGGCGATACCCAAATGGAGACCCAGTACTTC
CASSLWGLAGGDTQMETQYF
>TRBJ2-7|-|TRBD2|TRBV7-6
TGTGCCAGCAGCTTAGAAATAGCGGGTCTCTCCTACGAGCAGTACTTC
CASSLEIAGLSYEQYF
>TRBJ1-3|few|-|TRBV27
TGTGCCAGCAGTACCCAGGGATCCTCTGGAAACACCATATATTTT
CASSTQGSSGNTIYF
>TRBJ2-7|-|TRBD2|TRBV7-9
TGTGCCAGCAGCTTAGAGCCGGGGGGGCCGGTGGTGGACGAGCAGTACTTC
CASSLEPGGPVVDEQYF
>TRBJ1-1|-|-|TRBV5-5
TGTGCCAGCAGCTTGCGGAGCAGGGATTTGGCTGAAGCTTTCTTT
CASSLRSRDLAEAFF
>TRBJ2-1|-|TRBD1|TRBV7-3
TGTGCCAGCAGCCCGACAGGGTTCGACAATGAGCAGTTCTTC
CASSPTGFDNEQFF
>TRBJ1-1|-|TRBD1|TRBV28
TGTGCCAGCAGATCTCCGGGACAGGGGGACACTGAAGCTTTCTTT
CASRSPGQGDTEAFF
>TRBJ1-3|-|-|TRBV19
TGTGCCAGTCGCCTAAGGCCCCGAGGCGGAAACACCATATATTTT
CASRLRPRGGNTIYF
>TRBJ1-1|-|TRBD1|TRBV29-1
TGCAGCGTTCAGGGGGATAGTACTGAAGCTTTCTTT
CSVQGDSTEAFF
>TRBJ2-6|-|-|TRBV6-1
TGTGCCAGCAGCATCTCTGGGGCCAACGTCCTGACTTTC
CASSISGANVLTF
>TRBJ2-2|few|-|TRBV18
TGTGCCAGCTCACCAGTTAGAGGGATCACCGGGGAGCTGTTTTTT
CASSPVRGITGELFF
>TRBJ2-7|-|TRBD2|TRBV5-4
TGTGCCACCCATAGCGGGGGTGGTTGGGACGAGCAGTACTTC
CATHSGGGWDEQYF
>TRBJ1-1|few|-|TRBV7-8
TGTGCCAGCAGCCCTACAGGGATAGGCACTGAAGCTTTCTTT
CASSPTGIGTEAFF
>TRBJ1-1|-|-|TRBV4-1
TGCGCCAGCAGCCAAGATACTGGTTCTTCCGGCCTGAGGAGTACTGAAGCTTTCTTT
CASSQDTGSSGLRSTEAFF
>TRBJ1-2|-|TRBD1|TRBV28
TGTGCCAGCAGTTTCCGGACAGGCCCTTTTGGCTACACCTTC
CASSFRTGPFGYTF
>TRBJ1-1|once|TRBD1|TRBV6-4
TGTGCCAGCAGTCGACAGGGGGGGAGCACTGAAGCTTTCTTT
CASSRQGGSTEAFF
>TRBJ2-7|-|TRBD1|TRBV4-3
TGCGCCAGCAGCCCGGACAGGGGAGTTGTAGGCTACGAGCAGTACTTC
CASSPDRGVVGYEQYF
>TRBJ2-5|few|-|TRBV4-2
TGTGCCAGCAGCAAATCCCACAGGACACCCCAAGAGACCCAGTACTTC
CASSKSHRTPQETQYF
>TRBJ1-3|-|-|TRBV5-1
TGCGCCAGCAGAACAGGGCCTGGAAACACCATATATTTT
CASRTGPGNTIYF
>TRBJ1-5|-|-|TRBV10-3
TGTGCCATCAGTGATGGTACGGGAAATCAGCCCCAGCATTTT
CAISDGTGNQPQHF
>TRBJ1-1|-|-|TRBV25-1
TGTGCCAGCAGTCTCCATCCCAGGGGCACTGAAGCTTTCTTT
CASSLHPRGTEAFF